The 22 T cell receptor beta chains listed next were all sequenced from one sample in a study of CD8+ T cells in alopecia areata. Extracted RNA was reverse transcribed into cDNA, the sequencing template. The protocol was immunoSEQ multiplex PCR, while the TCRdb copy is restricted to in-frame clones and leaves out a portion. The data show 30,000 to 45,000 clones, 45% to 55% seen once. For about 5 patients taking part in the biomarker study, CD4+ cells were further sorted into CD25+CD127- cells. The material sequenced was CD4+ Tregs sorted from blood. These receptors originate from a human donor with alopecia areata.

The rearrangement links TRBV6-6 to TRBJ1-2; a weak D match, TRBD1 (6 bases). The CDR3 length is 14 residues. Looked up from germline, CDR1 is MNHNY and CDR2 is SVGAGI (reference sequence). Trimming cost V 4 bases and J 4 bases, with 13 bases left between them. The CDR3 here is CASSSSTGLYGYTF. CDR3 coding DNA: TGTGCCAGCAGTTCCTCCACAGGGCTCTATGGCTACACCTTC.

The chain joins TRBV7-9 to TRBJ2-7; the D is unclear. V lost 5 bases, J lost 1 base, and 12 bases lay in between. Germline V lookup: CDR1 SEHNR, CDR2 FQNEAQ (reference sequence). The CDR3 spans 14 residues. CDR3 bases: TGTGCCAGCAGCCCGACGACGGTTTCCTACGAGCAGTACTTC. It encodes CASSPTTVSYEQYF. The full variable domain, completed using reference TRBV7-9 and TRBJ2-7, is DTGVSQNPRHKITKRGQNVTFRCDPISEHNRLYWYRQTLGQGPEFLTYFQNEAQLEKSRLLSDRFSAERPKGSFSTLEIQRTEQGDSAMYLCASSPTTVSYEQYFGPGTRLTVT.

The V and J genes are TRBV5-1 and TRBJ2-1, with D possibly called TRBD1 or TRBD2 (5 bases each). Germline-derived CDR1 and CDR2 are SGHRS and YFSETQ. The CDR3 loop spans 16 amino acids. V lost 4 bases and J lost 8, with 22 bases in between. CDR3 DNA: TGCGCCAGCAGCGTAACCCCCACGGGGCAATTCTATGAGCAGTTCTTC. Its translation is CASSVTPTGQFYEQFF.

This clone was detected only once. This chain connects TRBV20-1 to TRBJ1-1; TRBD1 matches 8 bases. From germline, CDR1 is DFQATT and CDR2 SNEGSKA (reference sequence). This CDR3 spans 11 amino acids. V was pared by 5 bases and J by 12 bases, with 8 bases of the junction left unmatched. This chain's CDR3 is CSASRTGIPFF. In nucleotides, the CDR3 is TGCAGTGCTTCCCGGACAGGGATTCCTTTCTTT.

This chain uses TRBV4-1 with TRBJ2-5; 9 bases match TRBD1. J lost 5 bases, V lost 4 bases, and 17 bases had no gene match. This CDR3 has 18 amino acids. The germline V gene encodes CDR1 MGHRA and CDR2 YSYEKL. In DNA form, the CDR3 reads TGCGCCAGCAGCCGGATCTGGGGACAGGGCTACCCCGGGGAGACCCAGTACTTC. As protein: CASSRIWGQGYPGETQYF.

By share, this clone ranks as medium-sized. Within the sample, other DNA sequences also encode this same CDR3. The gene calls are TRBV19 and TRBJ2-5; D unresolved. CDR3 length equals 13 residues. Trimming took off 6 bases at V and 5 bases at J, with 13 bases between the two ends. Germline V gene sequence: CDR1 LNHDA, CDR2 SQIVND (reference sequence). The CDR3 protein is CASSPDPGETQYF. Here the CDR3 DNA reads TGTGCCAGTAGCCCGGACCCCGGGGAGACCCAGTACTTC.

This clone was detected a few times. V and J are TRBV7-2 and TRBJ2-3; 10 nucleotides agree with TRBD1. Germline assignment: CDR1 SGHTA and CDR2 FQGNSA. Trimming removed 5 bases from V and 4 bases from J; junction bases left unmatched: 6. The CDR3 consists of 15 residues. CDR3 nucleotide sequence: TGTGCCAGCAGCCGGGGACAGGGGAGTTCAGATACGCAGTATTTT. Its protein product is CASSRGQGSSDTQYF.

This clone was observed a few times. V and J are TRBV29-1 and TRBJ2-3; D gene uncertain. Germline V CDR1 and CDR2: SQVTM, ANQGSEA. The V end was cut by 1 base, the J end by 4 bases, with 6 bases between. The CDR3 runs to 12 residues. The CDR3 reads CSVEANADTQYF. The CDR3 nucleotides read TGCAGCGTTGAAGCCAACGCAGATACGCAGTATTTT.

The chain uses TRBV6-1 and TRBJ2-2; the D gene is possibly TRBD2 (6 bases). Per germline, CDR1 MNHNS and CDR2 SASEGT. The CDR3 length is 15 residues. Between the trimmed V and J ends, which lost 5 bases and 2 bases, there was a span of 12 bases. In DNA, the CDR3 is TGTGCCAGCAGTCAGTTCGGGAGAAACACCGGGGAGCTGTTTTTT. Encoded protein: CASSQFGRNTGELFF.

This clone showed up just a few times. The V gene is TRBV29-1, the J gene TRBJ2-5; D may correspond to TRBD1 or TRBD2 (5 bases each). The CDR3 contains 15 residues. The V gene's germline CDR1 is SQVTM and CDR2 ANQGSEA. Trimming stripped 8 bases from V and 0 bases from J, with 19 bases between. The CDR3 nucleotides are TGCAGCTTCGGGCAAGGGACCGTGTACCAAGAGACCCAGTACTTC. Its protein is CSFGQGTVYQETQYF.

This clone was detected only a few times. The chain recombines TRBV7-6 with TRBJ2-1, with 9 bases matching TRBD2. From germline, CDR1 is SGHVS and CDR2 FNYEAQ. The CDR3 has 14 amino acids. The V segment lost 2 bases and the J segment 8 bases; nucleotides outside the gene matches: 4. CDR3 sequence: CASSLLAGLHEQFF. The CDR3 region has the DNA TGTGCCAGCAGCTTACTAGCGGGATTGCATGAGCAGTTCTTC.

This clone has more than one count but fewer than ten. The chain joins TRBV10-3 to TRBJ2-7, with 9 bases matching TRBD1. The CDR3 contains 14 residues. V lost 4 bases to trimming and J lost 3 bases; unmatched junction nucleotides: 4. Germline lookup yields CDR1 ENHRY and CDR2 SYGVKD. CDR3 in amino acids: CAISGGTGLYEQYF. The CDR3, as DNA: TGTGCCATCAGTGGCGGGACAGGGCTCTACGAGCAGTACTTC.

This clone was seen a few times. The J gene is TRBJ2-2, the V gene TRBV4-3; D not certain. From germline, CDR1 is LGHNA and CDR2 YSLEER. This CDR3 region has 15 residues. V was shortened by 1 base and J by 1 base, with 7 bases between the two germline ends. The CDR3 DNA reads TGCGCCAGCAGCCAAGGAATTGGGAACACCGGGGAGCTGTTTTTT. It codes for CASSQGIGNTGELFF.

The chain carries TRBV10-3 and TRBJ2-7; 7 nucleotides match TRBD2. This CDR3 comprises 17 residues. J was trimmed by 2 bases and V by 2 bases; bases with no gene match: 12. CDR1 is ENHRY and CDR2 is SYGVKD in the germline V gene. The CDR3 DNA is TGTGCCATCAGTGAGGCGGGGCTACTAGCGCCTACCTACGAGCAGTACTTC. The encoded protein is CAISEAGLLAPTYEQYF.

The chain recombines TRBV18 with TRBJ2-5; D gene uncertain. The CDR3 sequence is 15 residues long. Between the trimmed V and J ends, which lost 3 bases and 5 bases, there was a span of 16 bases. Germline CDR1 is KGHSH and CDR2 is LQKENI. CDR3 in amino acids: CASSPIRTGRETQYF. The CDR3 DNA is TGTGCCAGCTCACCCATTCGGACGGGTAGGGAGACCCAGTACTTC.

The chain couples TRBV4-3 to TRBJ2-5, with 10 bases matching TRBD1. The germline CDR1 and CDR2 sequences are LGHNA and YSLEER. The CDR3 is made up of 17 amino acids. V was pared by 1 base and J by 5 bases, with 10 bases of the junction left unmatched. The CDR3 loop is CASSQGSGTGVRETQYF. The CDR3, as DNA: TGCGCCAGCAGCCAAGGATCCGGGACAGGGGTCCGGGAGACCCAGTACTTC.

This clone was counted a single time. This chain's CDR3 is CASSLMGYEQYF. The CDR3 region has the DNA TGTGCCAGCAGCTTAATGGGCTACGAGCAGTACTTC. The chain carries TRBV5-6 and TRBJ2-7; D not resolved. Trimming shortened V by 2 bases and J by 3 bases, and 6 bases separated the two germline ends. The CDR3 runs to 12 residues. Germline V gene data show CDR1 as SGHDT and CDR2 as YYEEEE.

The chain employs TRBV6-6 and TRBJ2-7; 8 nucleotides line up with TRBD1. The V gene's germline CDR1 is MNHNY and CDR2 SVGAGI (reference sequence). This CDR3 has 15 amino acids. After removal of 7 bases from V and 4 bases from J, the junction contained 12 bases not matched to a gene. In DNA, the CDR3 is TGTGCCAGCACCAGCCCCGACAGGGGTAGTTACGAGCAGTACTTC. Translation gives CASTSPDRGSYEQYF.

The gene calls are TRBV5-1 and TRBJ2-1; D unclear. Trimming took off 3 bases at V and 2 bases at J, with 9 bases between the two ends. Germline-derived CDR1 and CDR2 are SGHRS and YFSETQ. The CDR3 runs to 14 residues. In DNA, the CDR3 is TGCGCCAGCAGCTCGGTCGTCCCCTACAATGAGCAGTTCTTC. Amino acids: CASSSVVPYNEQFF.

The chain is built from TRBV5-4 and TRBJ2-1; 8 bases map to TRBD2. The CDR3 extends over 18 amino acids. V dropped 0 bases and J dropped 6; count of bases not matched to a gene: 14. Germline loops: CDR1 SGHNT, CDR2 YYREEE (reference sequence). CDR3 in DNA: TGTGCCAGCAGCTTGGGGGTCCGGTCGGGAGGGCCGTTCAATGAGCAGTTCTTC. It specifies CASSLGVRSGGPFNEQFF. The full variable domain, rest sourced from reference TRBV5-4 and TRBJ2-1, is ETGVTQSPTHLIKTRGQQVTLRCSSQSGHNTVSWYQQALGQGPQFIFQYYREEENGRGNFPPRFSGLQFPNYSSELNVNALELDDSALYLCASSLGVRSGGPFNEQFFGPGTRLTVL.

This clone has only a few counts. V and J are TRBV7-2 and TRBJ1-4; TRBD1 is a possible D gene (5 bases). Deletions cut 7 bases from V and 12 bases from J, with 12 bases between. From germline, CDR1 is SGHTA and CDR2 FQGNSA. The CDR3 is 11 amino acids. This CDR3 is CASTAGGELFF. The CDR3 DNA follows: TGTGCCAGCACTGCGGGGGGGGAACTGTTTTTT.

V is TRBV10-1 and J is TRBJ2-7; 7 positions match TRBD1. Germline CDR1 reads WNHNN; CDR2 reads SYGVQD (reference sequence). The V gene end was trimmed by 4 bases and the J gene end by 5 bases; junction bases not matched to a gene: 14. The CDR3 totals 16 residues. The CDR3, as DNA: TGCGCCAGCAGTGGAGGAGGACGACAGGGCCTGAACGAGCAGTACTTC. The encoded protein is CASSGGGRQGLNEQYF.